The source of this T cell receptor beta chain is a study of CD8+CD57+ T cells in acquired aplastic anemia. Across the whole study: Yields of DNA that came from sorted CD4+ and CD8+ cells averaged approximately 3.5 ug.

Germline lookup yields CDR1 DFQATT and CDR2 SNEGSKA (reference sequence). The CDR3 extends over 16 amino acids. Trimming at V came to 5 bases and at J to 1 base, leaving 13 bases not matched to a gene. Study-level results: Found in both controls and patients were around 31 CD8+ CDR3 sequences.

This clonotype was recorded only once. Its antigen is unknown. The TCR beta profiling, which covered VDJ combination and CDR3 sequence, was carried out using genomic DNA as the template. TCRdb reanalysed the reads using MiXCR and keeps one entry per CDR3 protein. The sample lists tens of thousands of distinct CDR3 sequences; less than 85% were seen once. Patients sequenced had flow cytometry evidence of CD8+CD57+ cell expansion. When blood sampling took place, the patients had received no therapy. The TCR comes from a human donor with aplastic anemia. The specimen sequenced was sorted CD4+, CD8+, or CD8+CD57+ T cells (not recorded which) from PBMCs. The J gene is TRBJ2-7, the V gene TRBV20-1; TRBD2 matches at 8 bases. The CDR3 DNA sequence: TGCAGTGCTCAGTTGACTAGCGAGAGGAGGTCCTACGAGCAGTACTTC. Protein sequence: CSAQLTSERRSYEQYF.